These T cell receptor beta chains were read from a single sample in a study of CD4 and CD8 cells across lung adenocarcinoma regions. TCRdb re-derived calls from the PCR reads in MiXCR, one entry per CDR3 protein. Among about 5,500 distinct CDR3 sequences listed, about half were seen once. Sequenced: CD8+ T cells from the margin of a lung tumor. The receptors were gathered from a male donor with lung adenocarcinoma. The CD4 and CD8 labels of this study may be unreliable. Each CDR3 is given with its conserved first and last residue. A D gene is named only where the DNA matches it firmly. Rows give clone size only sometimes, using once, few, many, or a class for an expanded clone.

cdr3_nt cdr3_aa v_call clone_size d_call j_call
TGTGCCAGCAGTAAGGGGGGACGTTTAGGGTATCAGGCCCAGCATTTT CASSKGGRLGYQAQHF TRBV6-1 many - TRBJ1-5
TGTGCCAGCAGCCAAGCGGGGCCGACCTTCTATGAGACCCAGTACTTC CASSQAGPTFYETQYF TRBV12-3/TRBV12-4 once TRBD2 TRBJ2-5
TGTGCCAGCACCAACCTCGGCGGGGAAGGAAACATTCAGTACTTC CASTNLGGEGNIQYF TRBV27 many - TRBJ2-4
TGTGCCAGCAAGAACTACGCCGGGACCGCTTACTACGAGCAGTACTTC CASKNYAGTAYYEQYF TRBV6-1 - - TRBJ2-7
TGCGCCAGCAGTGAGTACAGGGTCCCCAATCAGCCCCAGCATTTT CASSEYRVPNQPQHF TRBV10-2 - - TRBJ1-5
TGCGCCAGCAGCCCGGGGGCGTGGCCCAAAATCAAGCAGTATTTC CASSPGAWPKIKQYF TRBV4-1 - - TRBJ2-3
TGCAGTGCTAGCGGGGGCTGGGAGCAGTACTTC CSASGGWEQYF TRBV20-1 - - TRBJ2-7
TGTGCCAGCAGGCCCTACAGGGTTAGCGAGCAGTACTTC CASRPYRVSEQYF TRBV27 - - TRBJ2-7
TGCAGTGCCGGGGACATTAAGACCCAGTACTTC CSAGDIKTQYF TRBV20-1 - - TRBJ2-5
TGCGCCAGCAGTGTTCTGGGGGACAATGAGCAGTACTTC CASSVLGDNEQYF TRBV10-2 - - TRBJ2-7
TGTGCCAGCAGTGAAGCCGGGTACAGGGGGGATACGCAGTATTTT CASSEAGYRGDTQYF TRBV6-1 - TRBD1 TRBJ2-3
TGTGCCAGCAGCCCCGGGACTAGGGGGGATGAGCAGTTCTTC CASSPGTRGDEQFF TRBV6-1 - TRBD2 TRBJ2-1
TGTGCCAGCAGTCACAGGGAAGGGCACACAGATACGCAGTATTTT CASSHREGHTDTQYF TRBV6-5 - - TRBJ2-3
TGTGCCAGCAGTACGGGCAGGGGGCAAGGGGCCAACGTGCAGACCTTC CASSTGRGQGANVQTF TRBV6-2/TRBV6-3 - TRBD1 TRBJ2-6
TGTGCCAGCAGTTTGAGTTCCGGGGCAGGGGGCAAAGATACGCAGTACTTC CASSLSSGAGGKDTQYF TRBV27 - TRBD1 TRBJ2-5
TGTGCCAGCAGCCGGACAGGGGGACAAGAGACCCAGTACTTC CASSRTGGQETQYF TRBV6-1 few TRBD1 TRBJ2-5
TGTGCCAGCAACTTCGAGCTAGCGGTATCCAATGAGCAGTTCTTC CASNFELAVSNEQFF TRBV6-5 medium-sized TRBD2 TRBJ2-1
TGTGCCAGCAGTCCGGCCCTGGCGGGAAGCACAGATACGCAGTATTTT CASSPALAGSTDTQYF TRBV6-1 many - TRBJ2-3
TGTGCCAGCAGTTTTAAGGCAGGCGGGGAGCAGTACTTC CASSFKAGGEQYF TRBV27 - - TRBJ2-5
TGTGCCAGCAGTGAATTCGCGGGGAGGGGGGGCTTAGCCAAAGAGACTCAGTACTTC CASSEFAGRGGLAKETQYF TRBV6-1 - - TRBJ2-4
TGTGCCAGCAGCTTAGTAGGCCCGGAGACCCAGTACTTC CASSLVGPETQYF TRBV7-2 few - TRBJ2-5
TGTGCCAGCACAAGACTAGCCCGGGAAGATACGCAGTATTTT CASTRLAREDTQYF TRBV6-1 many TRBD2 TRBJ2-3
TGTGCCAGCAGCTTACAAGCGGGCGCCAATGAGCAGTTCTTC CASSLQAGANEQFF TRBV7-2 - - TRBJ2-1
TGTGCCAGCAGTAACTGGGCGGATACGCAGTATTTT CASSNWADTQYF TRBV6-5 - - TRBJ2-3